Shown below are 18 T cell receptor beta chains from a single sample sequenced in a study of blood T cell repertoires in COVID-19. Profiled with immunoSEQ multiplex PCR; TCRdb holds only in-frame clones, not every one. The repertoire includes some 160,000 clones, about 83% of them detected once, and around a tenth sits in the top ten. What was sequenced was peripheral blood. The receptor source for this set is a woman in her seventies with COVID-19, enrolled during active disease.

The CDR3 coding sequence is TGCGCCAGCAGCTCGAGTCCCAAAATGAACACTGAAGCTTTCTTT. Protein: CASSSSPKMNTEAFF. V is TRBV5-1 and J is TRBJ1-1; D is undetermined. The CDR3 has 15 amino acids. Germline V gives CDR1 SGHRS, CDR2 YFSETQ. Trimming cost V 3 bases and J 0 bases, with 12 bases left between them.

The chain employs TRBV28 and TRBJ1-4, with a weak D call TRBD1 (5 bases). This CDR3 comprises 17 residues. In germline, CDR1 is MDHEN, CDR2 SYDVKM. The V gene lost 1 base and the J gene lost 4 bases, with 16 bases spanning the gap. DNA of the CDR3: TGTGCCAGCAGTTTATTCCCAAGCACAGGTTATAATGAAAAACTGTTTTTT. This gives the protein CASSLFPSTGYNEKLFF.

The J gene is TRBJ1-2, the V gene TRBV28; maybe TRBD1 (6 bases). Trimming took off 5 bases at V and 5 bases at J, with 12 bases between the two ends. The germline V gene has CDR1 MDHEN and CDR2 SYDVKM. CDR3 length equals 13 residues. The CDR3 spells CASSPRTVYGYTF. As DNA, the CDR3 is TGTGCCAGCAGTCCGCGGACAGTTTATGGCTACACCTTC.

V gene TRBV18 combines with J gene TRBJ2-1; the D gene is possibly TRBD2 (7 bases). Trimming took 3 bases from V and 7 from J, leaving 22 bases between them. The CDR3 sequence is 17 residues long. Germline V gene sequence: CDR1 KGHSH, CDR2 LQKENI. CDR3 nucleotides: TGTGCCAGCTCACCGGTTCCCTGGGGGGGGGCAGGGAATGAGCAGTTCTTC. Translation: CASSPVPWGGAGNEQFF.

Here the CDR3 reads CASRGGETQYF. The CDR3 DNA follows: TGTGCCAGCCGGGGGGGAGAGACCCAGTACTTC. The rearrangement links TRBV6-5 to TRBJ2-5; 8 bases fit TRBD2. V was pared by 8 bases and J by 4 bases, with 0 bases of the junction left unmatched. In germline, CDR1 is MNHEY, CDR2 SVGAGI. The CDR3 is 11 amino acids.

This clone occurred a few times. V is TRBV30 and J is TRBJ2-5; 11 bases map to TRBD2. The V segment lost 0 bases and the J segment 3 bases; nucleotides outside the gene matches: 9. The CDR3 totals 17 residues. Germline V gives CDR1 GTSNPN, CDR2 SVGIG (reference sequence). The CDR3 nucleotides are TGTGCCTGGAGTGTACATCGTCTAGCGGGGGGAAAAGAGACCCAGTACTTC. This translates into CAWSVHRLAGGKETQYF.

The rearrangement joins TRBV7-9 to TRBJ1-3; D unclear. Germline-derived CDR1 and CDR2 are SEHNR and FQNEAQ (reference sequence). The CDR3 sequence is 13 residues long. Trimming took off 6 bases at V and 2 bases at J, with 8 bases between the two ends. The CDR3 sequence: CASRNTAGNTIYF. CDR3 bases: TGTGCCAGCAGAAATACAGCTGGAAACACCATATATTTT. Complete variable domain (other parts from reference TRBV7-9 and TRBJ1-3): DTGVSQNPRHKITKRGQNVTFRCDPISEHNRLYWYRQTLGQGPEFLTYFQNEAQLEKSRLLSDRFSAERPKGSFSTLEIQRTEQGDSAMYLCASRNTAGNTIYFGEGSWLTVV.

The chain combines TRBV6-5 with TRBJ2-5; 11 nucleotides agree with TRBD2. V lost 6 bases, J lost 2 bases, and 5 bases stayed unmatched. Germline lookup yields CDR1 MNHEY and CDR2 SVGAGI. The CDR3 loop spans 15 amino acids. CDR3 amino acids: CASSSTSGGQETQYF. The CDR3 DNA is TGTGCCAGCAGCTCTACTAGCGGGGGTCAAGAGACCCAGTACTTC.

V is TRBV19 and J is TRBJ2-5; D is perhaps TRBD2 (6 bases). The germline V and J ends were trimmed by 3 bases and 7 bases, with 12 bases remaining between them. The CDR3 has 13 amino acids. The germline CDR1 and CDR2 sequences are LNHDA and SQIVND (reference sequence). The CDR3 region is CASSIEEGGTQYF. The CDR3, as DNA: TGTGCCAGTAGTATTGAGGAGGGAGGGACCCAGTACTTC.

CDR3 amino acids: CATSRAGGLETQYF. The CDR3 DNA follows: TGTGCCACCAGCAGAGCGGGCGGGTTAGAGACCCAGTACTTC. The rearrangement joins TRBV15 to TRBJ2-5, with D maybe TRBD2 (5 bases). Germline-derived CDR1 and CDR2 are LNHNV and YYDKDF (reference sequence). Between the trimmed V and J ends, which lost 1 base and 4 bases, there was a span of 10 bases. This CDR3 spans 14 amino acids.

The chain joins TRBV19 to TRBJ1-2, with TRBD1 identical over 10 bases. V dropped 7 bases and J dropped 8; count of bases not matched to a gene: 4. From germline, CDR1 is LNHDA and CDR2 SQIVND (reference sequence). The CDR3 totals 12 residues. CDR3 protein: CASTRTGGGYTF. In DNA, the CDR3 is TGTGCCAGTACCCGGACAGGGGGAGGCTACACCTTC.

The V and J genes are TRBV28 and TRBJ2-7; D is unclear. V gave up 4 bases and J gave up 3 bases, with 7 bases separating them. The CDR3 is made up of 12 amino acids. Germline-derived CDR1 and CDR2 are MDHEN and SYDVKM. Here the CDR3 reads CASSSVRYEQYF. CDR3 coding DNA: TGTGCCAGCAGTTCCGTTCGCTACGAGCAGTACTTC. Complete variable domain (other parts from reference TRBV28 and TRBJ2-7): DVKVTQSSRYLVKRTGEKVFLECVQDMDHENMFWYRQDPGLGLRLIYFSYDVKMKEKGDIPEGYSVSREKKERFSLILESASTNQTSMYLCASSSVRYEQYFGPGTRLTVT.

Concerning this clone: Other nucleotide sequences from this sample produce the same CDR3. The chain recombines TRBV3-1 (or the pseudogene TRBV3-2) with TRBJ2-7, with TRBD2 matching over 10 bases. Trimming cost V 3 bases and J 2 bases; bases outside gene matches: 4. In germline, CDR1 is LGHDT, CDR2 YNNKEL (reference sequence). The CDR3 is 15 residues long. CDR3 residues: CASSQASGGAYEQYF. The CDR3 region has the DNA TGTGCCAGCAGCCAGGCGAGCGGGGGGGCCTACGAGCAGTACTTC.

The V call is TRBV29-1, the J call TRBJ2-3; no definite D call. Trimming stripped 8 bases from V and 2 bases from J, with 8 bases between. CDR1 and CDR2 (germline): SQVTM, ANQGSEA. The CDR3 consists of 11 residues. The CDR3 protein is CSLTSTDTQYF. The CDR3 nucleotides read TGCAGCCTGACATCCACAGATACGCAGTATTTT.

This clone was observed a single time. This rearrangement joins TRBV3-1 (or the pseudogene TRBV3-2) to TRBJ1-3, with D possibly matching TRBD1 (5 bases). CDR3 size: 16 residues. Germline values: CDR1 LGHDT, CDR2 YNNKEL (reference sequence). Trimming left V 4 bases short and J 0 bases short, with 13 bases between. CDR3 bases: TGTGCCAGCAGCCCCCCAGCGGGGCGCTCTGGAAACACCATATATTTT. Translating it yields CASSPPAGRSGNTIYF.

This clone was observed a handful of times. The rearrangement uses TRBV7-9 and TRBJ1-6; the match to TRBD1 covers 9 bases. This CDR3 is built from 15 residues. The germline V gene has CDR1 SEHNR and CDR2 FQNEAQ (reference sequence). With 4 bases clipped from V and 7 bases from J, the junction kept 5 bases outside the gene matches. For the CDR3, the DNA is TGTGCCAGCAGCTCCCGCGACAGGGGGAATTCACCCCTCCACTTT. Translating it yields CASSSRDRGNSPLHF.

In DNA form, the CDR3 reads TGTGCCAGCAGCCATGACAGGGGGTGGTACCAAGAGACCCAGTACTTC. It yields the protein CASSHDRGWYQETQYF. This rearrangement joins TRBV14 to TRBJ2-5; TRBD1 agrees at 9 bases. The CDR3 has 16 residues. Germline values: CDR1 SGHDN, CDR2 FVKESK. The V gene end was trimmed by 3 bases and the J gene end by 0 bases; junction bases not matched to a gene: 5.

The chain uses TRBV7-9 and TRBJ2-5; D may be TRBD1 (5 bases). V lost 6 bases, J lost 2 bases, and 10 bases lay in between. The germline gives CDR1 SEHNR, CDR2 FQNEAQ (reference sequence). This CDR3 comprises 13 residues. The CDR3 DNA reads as TGTGCCAGCAGAATCAGGGATCAAGAGACCCAGTACTTC. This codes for CASRIRDQETQYF.